The 13 T cell receptor beta chains below were found in one sample sequenced in a study of T cell changes during pregnancy in multiple sclerosis. Data came from immunoSEQ multiplex PCR; TCRdb stores just in-frame clones and leaves some out. The table includes about 18,000 clones, about four fifths detected once. The sequencing used CD8+ T cells from peripheral blood mononuclear cells, collected in the third trimester of pregnancy. These receptors were collected from a female donor in good health, enrolled as a control in a pregnancy study.

The chain couples TRBV11-3 to TRBJ2-7; TRBD1 might be the D (5 bases). The CDR3 runs to 15 residues. Trimming pared 5 bases from V and 0 bases from J, leaving 14 bases between. Per the germline V gene, CDR1 is SGHNT and CDR2 is YENEEA. CDR3 nucleotide sequence: TGTGCCAGCAGCCCTCGACAGCTCCTCTCCTACGAGCAGTACTTC. Protein sequence: CASSPRQLLSYEQYF.

This sequence joins TRBV19 and TRBJ1-5; 7 bases line up with TRBD1. This CDR3 comprises 16 residues. CDR1 is LNHDA and CDR2 is SQIVND in the germline V gene (reference sequence). The junction had 7 bases not matched to a gene; V was cut back by 5 bases and J by 0 bases. Here the CDR3 reads CASSPRDRASNQPQHF. For the CDR3, the DNA is TGTGCCAGTAGTCCACGGGACAGAGCTAGCAATCAGCCCCAGCATTTT.

This sequence joins TRBV10-2 and TRBJ1-1; 7 bases line up with TRBD1. Trimming removed 3 bases from V and 0 bases from J; junction bases left unmatched: 19. This CDR3 is 20 amino acids long. Germline V gene lookup returns CDR1 WSHSY and CDR2 SAAADI. CDR3 coding DNA: TGCGCCAGCAGTGACTTCTTTTCCCCTCCAGGGGGTGGATTGAACACTGAAGCTTTCTTT. It encodes CASSDFFSPPGGGLNTEAFF.

The V and J genes are TRBV7-6 and TRBJ2-2, with 8 nucleotides matching TRBD1. The V gene's germline CDR1 is SGHVS and CDR2 FNYEAQ. The CDR3 loop spans 15 amino acids. V lost 5 bases to trimming and J lost 5 bases; unmatched junction nucleotides: 7. CDR3 loop: CASSPGGSGTGELFF. The CDR3 nucleotides read TGTGCCAGCAGCCCAGGGGGCTCGGGAACCGGGGAGCTGTTTTTT.

V gene TRBV27 combines with J gene TRBJ2-7; TRBD2 matches at 8 bases. Per germline, CDR1 MNHEY and CDR2 SMNVEV (reference sequence). The length of the CDR3 is 14 residues. Trimming cost V 3 bases and J 5 bases; bases outside gene matches: 6. The CDR3 is CASSLKREWNEQYF. The CDR3 DNA reads TGTGCCAGCAGTTTGAAGCGGGAGTGGAACGAGCAGTACTTC.

This chain joins TRBV4-2 and TRBJ2-3; the D gene is possibly TRBD2 (5 bases). V lost 4 bases and J lost 2, with 13 bases in between. The germline V gene has CDR1 LGHNA and CDR2 YNFKEQ. There are 15 residues in the CDR3. CDR3 residues: CASSLDYPVTDTQYF. The CDR3 DNA reads as TGTGCCAGCAGCCTAGACTATCCCGTCACAGATACGCAGTATTTT.

This sequence joins TRBV10-3 and TRBJ1-1, with a possible D match to TRBD1 (6 bases). CDR3 length equals 13 residues. Germline V gene lookup returns CDR1 ENHRY and CDR2 SYGVKD. V lost 8 bases to trimming and J lost 7 bases, with 17 bases between them. In nucleotides, the CDR3 is TGTGCCATCGCAGTTGGACAGCTCTATGAAGCTTTCTTT. It codes for CAIAVGQLYEAFF.

In its sample, this clone was seen a few times. The rearrangement joins TRBV7-9 to TRBJ2-7; 9 bases map to TRBD1. J was trimmed by 5 bases and V by 5 bases; bases with no gene match: 4. Germline lookup yields CDR1 SEHNR and CDR2 FQNEAQ (reference sequence). The CDR3 runs to 13 residues. The CDR3 here is CASSRQGGHEQYF. CDR3 bases: TGTGCCAGCAGCAGACAGGGGGGGCACGAGCAGTACTTC. The variable domain in full, with the rest retrieved from reference TRBV7-9 and TRBJ2-7, is DTGVSQNPRHKITKRGQNVTFRCDPISEHNRLYWYRQTLGQGPEFLTYFQNEAQLEKSRLLSDRFSAERPKGSFSTLEIQRTEQGDSAMYLCASSRQGGHEQYFGPGTRLTVT.

The V gene is TRBV9, the J gene TRBJ1-2; D might be TRBD1 (6 bases). The germline V gene has CDR1 SGDLS and CDR2 YYNGEE. The V gene lost 4 bases and the J gene lost 4 bases, with 11 bases spanning the gap. The CDR3 spans 13 residues. This CDR3 reads CASSNTGSYGYTF. CDR3 coding DNA: TGTGCCAGCAGCAACACAGGGAGCTATGGCTACACCTTC.

This clone came up a few times. The chain combines TRBV2 with TRBJ1-2; perhaps TRBD1 as D (6 bases). Trimming took off 7 bases at V and 2 bases at J, with 8 bases between the two ends. This CDR3 is built from 12 residues. Germline V gives CDR1 SNHLY, CDR2 FYNNEI. CDR3 sequence (DNA): TGTGCCAGCAACAGGGAAAACTATGGCTACACCTTC. Its protein product is CASNRENYGYTF.

The chain is built from TRBV7-9 and TRBJ2-3, with 7 bases fitting TRBD2. The CDR3 totals 15 residues. The V gene end was trimmed by 5 bases and the J gene end by 4 bases; junction bases not matched to a gene: 9. Germline CDR1 reads SEHNR; CDR2 reads FQNEAQ (reference sequence). The CDR3: CASSLRENFSDTQYF. CDR3 nucleotide sequence: TGTGCCAGCAGCCTGCGGGAGAATTTCTCAGATACGCAGTATTTT.

The V gene is TRBV7-9, the J gene TRBJ2-4; 7 bases line up with TRBD2. The CDR3 extends over 14 amino acids. The germline V gene encodes CDR1 SEHNR and CDR2 FQNEAQ (reference sequence). V lost 5 bases and J lost 0; bases outside the gene matches: 1. CDR3 residues: CASSGGGAKNIQYF. CDR3 coding DNA: TGTGCCAGCAGCGGCGGGGGAGCCAAAAACATTCAGTACTTC.

This chain links TRBV5-6 with TRBJ2-7; possibly TRBD2 for D (6 bases). CDR3 length equals 17 residues. Trimming stripped 1 base from V and 2 bases from J, with 19 bases between. The germline CDR1 and CDR2 sequences are SGHDT and YYEEEE. The CDR3 coding sequence is TGTGCCAGCAGCTTGTTTAGTGATACCCCGGGGGCCTACGAGCAGTACTTC. It yields the protein CASSLFSDTPGAYEQYF.